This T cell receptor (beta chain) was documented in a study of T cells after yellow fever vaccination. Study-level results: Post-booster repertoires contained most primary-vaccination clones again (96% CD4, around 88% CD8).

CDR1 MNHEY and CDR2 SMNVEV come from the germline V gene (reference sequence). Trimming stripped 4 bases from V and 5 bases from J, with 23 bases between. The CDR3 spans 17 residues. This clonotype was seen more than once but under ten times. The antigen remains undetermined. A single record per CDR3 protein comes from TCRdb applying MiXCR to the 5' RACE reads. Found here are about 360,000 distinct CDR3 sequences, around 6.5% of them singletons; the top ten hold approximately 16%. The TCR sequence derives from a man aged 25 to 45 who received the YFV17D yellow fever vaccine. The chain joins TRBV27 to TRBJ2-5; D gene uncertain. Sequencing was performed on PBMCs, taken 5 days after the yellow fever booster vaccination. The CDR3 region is CASSSRAQSTARETQYF. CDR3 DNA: TGTGCCAGCAGTTCAAGGGCCCAATCAACCGCCCGGGAGACCCAGTACTTC.